The sequence of this T cell receptor (beta chain) was determined in a study of T cell responses to AZD1222 COVID-19 vaccine. The germline V and J ends were trimmed by 4 bases and 2 bases, with 17 bases remaining between them. CDR1 is SGHRS and CDR2 is YFSETQ in the germline V gene. This CDR3 is built from 16 residues. As concerns this clone: Its antigen is not known.

Study outcomes and limitations: Spike-specific TCR repertoires showed rising breadth and depth after two AZD1222 doses. Females outnumbered males among donors, who were mostly white British; clonal diversity was possibly underestimated.

TCRdb's copy holds only in-frame clones and misses some; the assay was immunoSEQ multiplex PCR. The sample yields roughly 97,000 clones, about 88% seen once. The chain links TRBV5-1 to TRBJ2-3; D may correspond to TRBD1 or TRBD2 (5 bases each). Sequences were derived from peripheral blood, sampled on day 0 of AZD1222 vaccination. The sequence was collected from an adult in good health. This CDR3 reads CASSPGRGENTDTQYF. CDR3 DNA sequence: TGCGCCAGCAGCCCGGGACGCGGAGAGAACACAGATACGCAGTATTTT.